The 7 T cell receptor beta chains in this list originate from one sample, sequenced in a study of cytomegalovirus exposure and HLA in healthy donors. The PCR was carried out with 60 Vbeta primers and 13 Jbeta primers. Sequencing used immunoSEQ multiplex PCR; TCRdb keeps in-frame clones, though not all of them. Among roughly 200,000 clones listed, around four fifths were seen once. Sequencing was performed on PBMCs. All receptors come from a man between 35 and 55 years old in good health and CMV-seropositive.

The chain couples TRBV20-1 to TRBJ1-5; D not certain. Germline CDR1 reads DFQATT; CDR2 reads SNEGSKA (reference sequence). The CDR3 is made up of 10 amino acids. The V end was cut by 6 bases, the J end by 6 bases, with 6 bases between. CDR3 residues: CSAEIQPQHF. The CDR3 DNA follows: TGCAGTGCGGAGATTCAGCCCCAGCATTTT.

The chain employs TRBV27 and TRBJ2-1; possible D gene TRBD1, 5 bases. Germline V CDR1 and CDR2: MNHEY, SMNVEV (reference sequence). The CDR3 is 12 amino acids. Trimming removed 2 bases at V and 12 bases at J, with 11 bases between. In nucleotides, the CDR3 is TGTGCCAGCAGTTTACAGGGAAGGGGGCAGTTCTTC. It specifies CASSLQGRGQFF.

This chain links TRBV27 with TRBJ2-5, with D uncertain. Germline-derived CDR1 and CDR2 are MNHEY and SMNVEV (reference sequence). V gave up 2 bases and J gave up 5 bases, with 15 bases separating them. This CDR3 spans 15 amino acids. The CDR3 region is CASSLGWNSWETQYF. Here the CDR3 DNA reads TGTGCCAGCAGTTTAGGGTGGAATAGCTGGGAGACCCAGTACTTC.

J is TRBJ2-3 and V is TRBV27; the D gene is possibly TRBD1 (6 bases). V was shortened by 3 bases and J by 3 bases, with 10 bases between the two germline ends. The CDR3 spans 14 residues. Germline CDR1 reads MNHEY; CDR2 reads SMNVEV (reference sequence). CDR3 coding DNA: TGTGCCAGCAGTTTTTCACAGGGAACAGATACGCAGTATTTT. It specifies CASSFSQGTDTQYF.

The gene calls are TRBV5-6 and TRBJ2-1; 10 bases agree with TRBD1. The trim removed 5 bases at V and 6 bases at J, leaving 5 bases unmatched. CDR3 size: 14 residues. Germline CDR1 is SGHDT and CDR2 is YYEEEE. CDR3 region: CASRYGTGANEQFF. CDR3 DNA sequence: TGTGCCAGCAGATACGGGACAGGGGCCAATGAGCAGTTCTTC.

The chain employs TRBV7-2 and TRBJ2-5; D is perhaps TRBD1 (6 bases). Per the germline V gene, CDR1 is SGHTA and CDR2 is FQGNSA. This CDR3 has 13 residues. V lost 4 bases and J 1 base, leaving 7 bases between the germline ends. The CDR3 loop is CASSYRVQETQYF. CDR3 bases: TGTGCCAGCAGCTACAGGGTCCAAGAGACCCAGTACTTC.

The CDR3 region has the DNA TGCGCCAGCAGCCAAGGGGCCGCGCGGGGAGGGCGGGAGCTGTTTTTT. It specifies CASSQGAARGGRELFF. This rearrangement joins TRBV4-1 to TRBJ2-2; 7 bases are shared with TRBD2. The V gene end was trimmed by 1 base and the J gene end by 9 bases; junction bases not matched to a gene: 11. The length of the CDR3 is 16 residues. The germline gives CDR1 MGHRA, CDR2 YSYEKL.